This is a list of T cell receptor beta chains from one sample in a study of regulatory T cells in long-lasting Graves disease. Using its own MiXCR run on the multiplex PCR reads, TCRdb lists one record per CDR3 protein. The sample lists under 800,000 distinct CDR3 sequences, roughly 15% seen once, with approximately 20% in the top ten. These data are also associated with another study on T cells in Graves' hyperthyroidism and ophthalmopathy.

Source: peripheral blood mononuclear cells (PBMCs), taken at new diagnosis, from a patient treated with antithyroid drugs. These receptors originate from a woman in her 30s with Graves disease. Both conserved end residues are part of each CDR3. Fields, in order: D gene, J gene, clone size, V gene, CDR3 DNA, CDR3 protein. A D gene is named only where the DNA matches it firmly. Where a row states a size, it is once, few, many or the class of an expanded clone; other rows omit it.

>.|TRBJ1-3|many|TRBV28
TGTGCCAGCAGTTTACTCTCCTCTGGAAACACCATATATTTT
CASSLLSSGNTIYF
>TRBD2|TRBJ2-2|.|TRBV16
TGTGCCAGCAATCCTAGCGGGAGTAACACCGGGGAGCTGTTTTTT
CASNPSGSNTGELFF
>TRBD1|TRBJ1-5|.|TRBV18
TGTGCCAGCTCAAAGGGGGCTCGAAATCAGCCCCAGCATTTT
CASSKGARNQPQHF
>.|TRBJ2-1|.|TRBV6-2/TRBV6-3
TGTGCCAGCACCTTACGCAATGAGCAGTTCTTC
CASTLRNEQFF
>TRBD2|TRBJ2-7|many|TRBV27
TGTGCCAGCAGTTTATTTCCCGGACTAGCGGGAGAGAGGGAGCAGTACTTC
CASSLFPGLAGEREQYF
>.|TRBJ1-5|.|TRBV7-2
TGTGCCAGCAGCTTAGATGGGTCTAGCAATCAGCCCCAGCATTTT
CASSLDGSSNQPQHF
>.|TRBJ1-4|few|TRBV10-3
TGTGCCATCACTACAGGTTTAGGTGAAAAACTGTTTTTT
CAITTGLGEKLFF
>TRBD2|TRBJ2-5|.|TRBV24-1
TGTGCCACCAGTGATCCTCAAGGGCGTGGTCGACTAGCGGGAGGGCTGGGGACCCAGTACTTC
CATSDPQGRGRLAGGLGTQYF
>.|TRBJ2-5|few|TRBV5-1
TGCGCCAGCAGCTGGCAGGGAAGGCAAAAGGAGACCCAGTACTTC
CASSWQGRQKETQYF
>TRBD1|TRBJ1-1|many|TRBV2
TGTGCCACCGGACAGGGTCCATTGAACACTGAAGCTTTCTTT
CATGQGPLNTEAFF
>.|TRBJ1-4|.|TRBV18
TGTGCCAGCTCAGGGGGCGGTTCGGAAAAACTGTTTTTT
CASSGGGSEKLFF
>TRBD1|TRBJ2-5|.|TRBV5-8
TGTGCCAGCAGAAAGGGACAGGTTGGGTCCCAAGAGACCCAGTACTTC
CASRKGQVGSQETQYF
>.|TRBJ2-7|few|TRBV3-1
TGTGCCAGCAGCCAAGATCGAGGCGTAGGGCCTGGAGGCGAGCAGTACTTC
CASSQDRGVGPGGEQYF
>.|TRBJ2-5|.|TRBV30
TGTGCCTGGAGTGACGACGACGGGGGAATAAAGACCCAGTACTTC
CAWSDDDGGIKTQYF
>.|TRBJ2-3|many|TRBV20-1
TGCAGTGCTGGTAGGGCCAACACAGATACGCAGTATTTT
CSAGRANTDTQYF
>TRBD1|TRBJ1-2|.|TRBV20-1
TGCAGTGCCTGGGACAGCCACTATGGCTACACCTTC
CSAWDSHYGYTF
>TRBD2|TRBJ2-1|many|TRBV20-1
TGCAGTGCTCCGGGGGGACTAGTGACAAATGAGCAGTTCTTC
CSAPGGLVTNEQFF
>TRBD2|TRBJ2-7|.|TRBV9
TGTGCCAGCAGCGCTAGCGGAGGTCCCTACGAGCAGTACTTC
CASSASGGPYEQYF
>.|TRBJ1-1|.|TRBV5-1
TGCGCCAGCAGCTTGGCCGGGGGGCCATGGGCTGAAGCTTTCTTT
CASSLAGGPWAEAFF
>.|TRBJ2-7|few|TRBV18
TGTGCCAGCTCAGAGCTAAATCAGTACGAGCAGTACTTC
CASSELNQYEQYF
>.|TRBJ2-5|.|TRBV19
TGTGCCAGTAGTATCACAGGCGGAGAGACCCAGTACTTC
CASSITGGETQYF
>.|TRBJ2-7|few|TRBV7-6
TGTGCCAGCAGCTCTACCGGGATCACCTACGAGCAGTACTTC
CASSSTGITYEQYF
>TRBD2|TRBJ2-5|few|TRBV20-1
TGCAGTGCCCCTCTTCTAGCGGAGGAGCAAGAGACCCAGTACTTC
CSAPLLAEEQETQYF
>TRBD1|TRBJ2-6|.|TRBV28
TGTGCCGCCAAGGGGGACAGGGGCTTATCTGGGGCCAACGTCCTGACTTTC
CAAKGDRGLSGANVLTF
>.|TRBJ2-7|many|TRBV29-1
TGCAGCGCCGGGCCGTCCTACGAGCAGTACTTC
CSAGPSYEQYF
>TRBD1|TRBJ2-1|.|TRBV20-1
TGCAGTGCTAGGCACCCAGGGGGCTTATATGAGCAGTTCTTC
CSARHPGGLYEQFF
>.|TRBJ2-3|.|TRBV19
TGTGCCAGTACCTCTATGAGCACAGATACGCAGTATTTT
CASTSMSTDTQYF
>.|TRBJ1-5|many|TRBV28
TGTGCCAGCAGTTTTAGGGCAGGGAGCAATCAGCCCCAGCATTTT
CASSFRAGSNQPQHF
>TRBD2|TRBJ2-1|many|TRBV10-1
TGCGCCAGCAGCCGACTAGCGGCCTTAGGAGGTGAGCAGTTCTTC
CASSRLAALGGEQFF
>.|TRBJ2-7|.|TRBV12-3/TRBV12-4
TGTGCCAGCAGGAACCGGGACACGGGGTCCTACGAGCAGTACTTC
CASRNRDTGSYEQYF
>.|TRBJ1-4|many|TRBV12-3/TRBV12-4
TGTGCCAGCAGTTTAAACCCGGCCCTGGAGGGGGAAAAACTGTTTTTT
CASSLNPALEGEKLFF
>.|TRBJ2-7|.|TRBV28
TGTGCCAGCACGCCGGCGGAGACCTACGAGCAGTACTTC
CASTPAETYEQYF
>TRBD2|TRBJ2-7|many|TRBV19
TGTGCCAGTAGCCGAGAGCGGGAGTTCGACGAGCAGTACTTC
CASSREREFDEQYF
>.|TRBJ2-7|.|TRBV27
TGTGCCAGCAGTTCTATTCTAGCACCACAGTCATCTGAGCAGTACTTC
CASSSILAPQSSEQYF
>.|TRBJ1-4|few|TRBV29-1
TGCAGCGTTATCGAGATGACGTATGCAACTAATGAAAAACTGTTTTTT
CSVIEMTYATNEKLFF
>.|TRBJ2-3|.|TRBV18
TGTGCCAGCTCACCATTTCCAGGGCTACAGCCCCAGTATTTT
CASSPFPGLQPQYF
>.|TRBJ1-4|.|TRBV5-1
TGCGCCAGCAGCCCCGGTGGACATGCAACTAATGAAAAACTGTTTTTT
CASSPGGHATNEKLFF